This T cell receptor beta chain is from a study of blood T cell repertoires in COVID-19. Looking at the study overall: Spain, Italy and the United States supplied samples that represented acute and convalescent COVID-19. From T cells, B-cell-depleted T cells, or PBMCs came the material, which was cDNA or gDNA.

In the original analysis: Estimation of nucleated cell counts relied on the amplification of reference gene primers. Method: immunoSEQ multiplex PCR; TCRdb's copy keeps in-frame clones and lacks some. The V and J calls and clone size are taken from that table; D and trimming were inferred from the DNA. In the table there are some 140,000 clones, roughly four fifths of which are singletons. The CDR3 spans 14 residues. Per germline, CDR1 MNHNS and CDR2 SASEGT. Trimming cost V 3 bases and J 3 bases, with 11 bases left between them. The clonotype comes from a woman between 55 and 75 years old with acute or convalescent COVID-19. The V gene is TRBV6-1, the J gene TRBJ1-1, with TRBD1 as a possible D gene (6 bases). Sequences were obtained from peripheral blood. CDR3 residues: CASSETPGDTEAFF. In nucleotides, the CDR3 is TGTGCCAGCAGTGAGACTCCAGGGGACACTGAAGCTTTCTTT.